The rows below give T cell receptor beta chains drawn from one sample of a study of CD8+ T cells in alopecia areata. Produced via immunoSEQ multiplex PCR; TCRdb's table is partial and in-frame only. This repertoire shows roughly 120,000 clones, 53% found once; its top ten account for 0.46%. The sequenced sample was CD4+ T cells sorted from blood, obtained at week 4, from a patient treated with tofacitinib. The receptors derive from a human donor with alopecia areata. The CDR3 runs from the conserved cysteine through the conserved F or W. The order of the fields is CDR3 DNA, CDR3 protein, J gene, clone size, V gene, D gene. The D gene is left open where the match is weak. The size field is filled for only some rows; it gives once, few, many or a size class.

TGTGCCACCAGCAGTTTCGGCGGGCCTACCGGGGAGCTGTTTTTT CATSSFGGPTGELFF TRBJ2-2 NA TRBV15 NA
TGTGCCATCAGTGACCCCGAGGGGGTGAGCTCCTACGAGCAGTACTTC CAISDPEGVSSYEQYF TRBJ2-7 few TRBV10-3 NA
TGCAGCGTTGAAGGGAATCGTCCCGATGAGCAGTTCTTC CSVEGNRPDEQFF TRBJ2-1 few TRBV29-1 NA
TGTGCCAGCACCCCTCCCACCTTCAGGAGCTCTGGGGCCAACGTCCTGACTTTC CASTPPTFRSSGANVLTF TRBJ2-6 many TRBV5-5 NA
TGCGCCAGCAGCGTCAGGAATAGCGAGCAGTACTTC CASSVRNSEQYF TRBJ2-7 few TRBV5-1 NA
TGCAGCGTTGCGGGACTAGCTCCCTCCTACAATGAGCAGTTCTTC CSVAGLAPSYNEQFF TRBJ2-1 once TRBV29-1 TRBD2
TGTGCCAGTAGTATTCGGACAGGGAATAACTACGAGCAGTACTTC CASSIRTGNNYEQYF TRBJ2-7 once TRBV19 TRBD1
TGCAGCGTGGTTCGGACAGGGGCGAAGAACACTGAAGCTTTCTTT CSVVRTGAKNTEAFF TRBJ1-1 few TRBV29-1 TRBD1
TGTGCCACCAGCATCGGTGAAAAACTGTTTTTT CATSIGEKLFF TRBJ1-4 NA TRBV15 NA
TGTGCCAGCAGCTTTTGGATAGCAGAGACCCAGTACTTC CASSFWIAETQYF TRBJ2-5 NA TRBV11-2 NA
TGTGCCAGCACCCAACGATTAGCGGGAAATGAGCAGTTCTTC CASTQRLAGNEQFF TRBJ2-1 few TRBV28 TRBD2
TGTGCCAGCAGCCCAACAAGAACCACCGGGGAGCTGTTTTTT CASSPTRTTGELFF TRBJ2-2 NA TRBV14 NA
TGTGCCAGCAGTGGGAACAGGGGGCATCGCACAGATACGCAGTATTTT CASSGNRGHRTDTQYF TRBJ2-3 few TRBV2 TRBD1
TGTGCCAGCAGTGAACAGGGGGCTGGAAACACCATATATTTT CASSEQGAGNTIYF TRBJ1-3 few TRBV6-1 TRBD1
TGTGCCAGCAGTGAGAGGACAGGGGCGTTCTCTGGAAACACCATATATTTT CASSERTGAFSGNTIYF TRBJ1-3 few TRBV6-1 TRBD1
TGTGCCAGCAGCCTAAACAATGAGCAGTTCTTC CASSLNNEQFF TRBJ2-1 NA TRBV5-6 NA
TGTGCCTGGAGTGTACGTCAAGGGAACACTGAAGCTTTCTTT CAWSVRQGNTEAFF TRBJ1-1 NA TRBV30 NA
TGCAGCGCCGGGGGGGGAATTATCTACAATGAGCAGTTCTTC CSAGGGIIYNEQFF TRBJ2-1 few TRBV29-1 TRBD2
TGTGCCATCAGTGAGGGGCAGGGGCGCCGGGGAGCTTTCTTT CAISEGQGRRGAFF TRBJ1-1 NA TRBV10-3 NA
TGCAGCGTTGTGGGCAGGGGGGAGGCTAACTATGGCTACACCTTC CSVVGRGEANYGYTF TRBJ1-2 NA TRBV29-1 TRBD1
TGTGCCTGGAGTCCCACAGTGAACACCGGGGAGCTGTTTTTT CAWSPTVNTGELFF TRBJ2-2 NA TRBV30 NA
TGTGCCTGGAAGCCCCTAGCGGGAGGGCGGTACAATGAGCAGTTCTTC CAWKPLAGGRYNEQFF TRBJ2-1 NA TRBV30 TRBD2
TGCGCCAGCAGCCAAATCTTTCCAGGGCCCTCTGGAAACACCATATATTTT CASSQIFPGPSGNTIYF TRBJ1-3 few TRBV4-1 NA
TGTGCCAGCAGTCAATTCTTTTTGGGGAATCAGCCCCAGCATTTT CASSQFFLGNQPQHF TRBJ1-5 NA TRBV27 NA
TGTGCCAGCAGCTTGGGGGACAGGGGAAACTACGAGCAGTACTTC CASSLGDRGNYEQYF TRBJ2-7 NA TRBV11-3 TRBD1
TGTGCCAGCAGCTTAGTGTCCTACAATGAGCAGTTCTTC CASSLVSYNEQFF TRBJ2-1 few TRBV5-6 NA
TGTGCCAGCAGCTTTGGAGAAGCCTACGAGCAGTACTTC CASSFGEAYEQYF TRBJ2-7 few TRBV11-3 NA
TGTGCCAGCAGCCTGGGGGGGGCTGGGGAGACCCAGTACTTC CASSLGGAGETQYF TRBJ2-5 NA TRBV6-1 NA
TGCAGCGTTGGCCCGGGACAGGGGAGGCCCTACGAGCAGTACTTC CSVGPGQGRPYEQYF TRBJ2-7 NA TRBV29-1 TRBD1
TGCAGCGTTAGGACAGACGACGAGAATGGCTACACCTTC CSVRTDDENGYTF TRBJ1-2 NA TRBV29-1 NA
TGTGCCTGGTTGCCCGGGAGCCAGAGCTCCTACAATGAGCAGTTCTTC CAWLPGSQSSYNEQFF TRBJ2-1 once TRBV30 NA
TGCAGTACTCAACGTGGGTACGAGCAGTACTTC CSTQRGYEQYF TRBJ2-7 NA TRBV20-1 NA
TGTGCCTGGGTCCCCCACACGGTTTCTAATGAGCAGTTCTTC CAWVPHTVSNEQFF TRBJ2-1 NA TRBV30 NA
TGTGCCAGCAGCTTATCCGGAGACACCGGGGAGCTGTTTTTT CASSLSGDTGELFF TRBJ2-2 many TRBV7-9 NA
TGTGCCAGCTCACCTTCACGAGCTGTGAACACTGAAGCTTTCTTT CASSPSRAVNTEAFF TRBJ1-1 NA TRBV18 NA
TGCAGCGTTGCGACTCTTTACAATGAGCAGTTCTTC CSVATLYNEQFF TRBJ2-1 NA TRBV29-1 NA
TGTGCCTTGGATACTCGGCTTGGCAGCAGCGGACAGGGAATGGGAGAAAAACTGTTTTTT CALDTRLGSSGQGMGEKLFF TRBJ1-4 NA TRBV30 TRBD1